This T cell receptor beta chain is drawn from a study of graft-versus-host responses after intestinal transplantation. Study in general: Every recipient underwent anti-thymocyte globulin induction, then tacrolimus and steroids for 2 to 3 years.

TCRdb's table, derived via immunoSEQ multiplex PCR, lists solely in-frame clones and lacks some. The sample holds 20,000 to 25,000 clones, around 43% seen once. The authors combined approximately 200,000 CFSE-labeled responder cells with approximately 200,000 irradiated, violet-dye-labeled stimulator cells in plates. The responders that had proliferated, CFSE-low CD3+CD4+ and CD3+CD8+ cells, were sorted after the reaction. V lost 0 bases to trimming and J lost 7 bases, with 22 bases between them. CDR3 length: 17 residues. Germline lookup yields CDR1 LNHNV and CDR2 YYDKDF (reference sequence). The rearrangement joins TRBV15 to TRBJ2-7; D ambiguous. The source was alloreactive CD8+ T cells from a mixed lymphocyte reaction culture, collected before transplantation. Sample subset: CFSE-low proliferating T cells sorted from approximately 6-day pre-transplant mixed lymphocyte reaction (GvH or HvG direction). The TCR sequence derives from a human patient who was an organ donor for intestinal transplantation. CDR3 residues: CATSRDLVLDPDREQYF. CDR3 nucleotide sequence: TGTGCCACCAGCAGAGATTTGGTTCTAGATCCCGATCGGGAGCAGTACTTC.